This T cell receptor (beta chain) was sequenced in a study of T cells in Graves' hyperthyroidism and ophthalmopathy. RNA transcripts yielded amplified TCR beta CDR3 regions. TCR CDR3 underwent first-round RT-PCR with the HTBI primer set. TCRdb reanalysed the multiplex PCR reads using MiXCR and keeps one entry per CDR3 protein. This table has more than 550,000 distinct CDR3 sequences, around a sixth appearing once. V lost 2 bases to trimming and J lost 7 bases, with 6 bases between them. CDR1 SGHDT and CDR2 YYEEEE come from the germline V gene. This CDR3 has 12 residues. Diagnosis of hyperthyroidism was new in patients aged 18 to 65, and its duration was under 2 months.

This TCR came from a man between 50 and 59 years old with Graves' hyperthyroidism. J is TRBJ2-2 and V is TRBV5-6; tentatively, D is TRBD2 (5 bases). The material sequenced was blood. The chain's CDR3 is CASSFGNGELFF. In nucleotides, the CDR3 is TGTGCCAGCAGCTTCGGGAACGGGGAGCTGTTTTTT. Together with reference TRBV5-6 and TRBJ2-2, the CDR3 gives the full variable domain: DAGVTQSPTHLIKTRGQQVTLRCSPKSGHDTVSWYQQALGQGPQFIFQYYEEEERQRGNFPDRFSGHQFPNYSSELNVNALLLGDSALYLCASSFGNGELFFGEGSRLTVL.